The 27 T cell receptor beta chains reported below all come from one sample, sequenced in a study of PD-L1 blockade in urothelial cancer. Data came from immunoSEQ multiplex PCR; TCRdb stores just in-frame clones and leaves some out. The sample contains roughly 120,000 clones, approximately 89% of which appear only once. Specified time point: peripheral blood 6 weeks after treatment start. This specimen was PBMCs, taken around atezolizumab (anti-PD-L1) treatment. Receptor source: a man aged 60-69 years with urothelial cancer.

J is TRBJ2-2 and V is TRBV4-1, with 8 bases identical to TRBD2. The CDR3 has 18 amino acids. Trimming at V came to 1 base and at J to 2 bases, leaving 9 bases not matched to a gene. Germline CDR1 is MGHRA and CDR2 is YSYEKL. CDR3 sequence: CASSQGEQRGLNTGELFF. The CDR3 DNA sequence: TGCGCCAGCAGCCAAGGGGAGCAGCGGGGGCTCAACACCGGGGAGCTGTTTTTT.

This clone was recorded once. The chain links TRBV6-1 to TRBJ2-7, with 7 bases fitting TRBD1. The V segment lost 8 bases and the J segment 4 bases; nucleotides outside the gene matches: 11. CDR3 size: 14 residues. Germline V CDR1 and CDR2: MNHNS, SASEGT. CDR3 loop: CASSVPGTAYEQYF. CDR3 nucleotides: TGTGCCAGCTCGGTCCCCGGGACAGCTTACGAGCAGTACTTC.

This clone was seen once. The CDR3 sequence: CASRRRQSGYGYTF. The CDR3 DNA sequence: TGTGCCAGCAGAAGGAGGCAATCGGGGTATGGCTACACCTTC. V and J are TRBV6-5 and TRBJ1-2; D gene ambiguous. From germline, CDR1 is MNHEY and CDR2 SVGAGI. The V end lost 6 bases, the J end lost 5 bases, and 16 bases lay between the germline ends. This CDR3 spans 14 amino acids.

A single count supports this clone. The rearrangement joins TRBV18 to TRBJ2-3; 8 positions match TRBD2. Germline CDR1 KGHSH, CDR2 LQKENI. V lost 3 bases to trimming and J lost 3 bases; unmatched junction nucleotides: 8. The length of the CDR3 is 16 residues. CDR3 bases: TGTGCCAGCTCACCCCAGTCGAGCGGGAGTACAGATACGCAGTATTTT. Residues: CASSPQSSGSTDTQYF.

This chain connects TRBV7-9 to TRBJ1-2; the match to TRBD1 covers 10 bases. The CDR3 consists of 15 residues. Looked up from germline, CDR1 is SEHNR and CDR2 is FQNEAQ (reference sequence). With 2 bases clipped from V and 6 bases from J, the junction kept 6 bases outside the gene matches. The CDR3 region has the DNA TGTGCCAGCAGCTTAATTGCGGGACAGGGGCATGGCTACACCTTC. Translating gives CASSLIAGQGHGYTF.

The chain joins TRBV6-6 to TRBJ1-2, with D unclear. Deletions cut 0 bases from V and 6 bases from J, with 8 bases between. The CDR3 extends over 13 amino acids. Germline V CDR1 and CDR2: MNHNY, SVGAGI (reference sequence). The CDR3 sequence is CASSYSHSHGYTF. CDR3 in DNA: TGTGCCAGCAGTTACTCCCACAGTCATGGCTACACCTTC.

This chain links TRBV4-3 with TRBJ2-1; 11 positions agree with TRBD2. After removal of 2 bases from V and 9 bases from J, the junction contained 6 bases not matched to a gene. CDR1 LGHNA and CDR2 YSLEER come from the germline V gene. The CDR3 covers 15 residues. The CDR3 region is CASSQIAGGVGEQFF. The CDR3 nucleotides read TGCGCCAGCAGCCAAATAGCGGGAGGGGTGGGTGAGCAGTTCTTC.

The chain combines TRBV7-2 with TRBJ2-7; TRBD2 matches at 13 bases. The trim removed 1 base at V and 4 bases at J, leaving 13 bases unmatched. Germline V gene data show CDR1 as SGHTA and CDR2 as FQGNSA. This CDR3 spans 19 amino acids. The CDR3 nucleotides are TGTGCCAGCAGCTTAGTAAGACTAGCGGGAGGAGGGGAACCGTACGAGCAGTACTTC. Translated, it gives CASSLVRLAGGGEPYEQYF.

The chain couples TRBV2 to TRBJ1-1; 7 nucleotides agree with TRBD1. CDR1 and CDR2 from the germline V gene are SNHLY and FYNNEI. After removal of 6 bases from V and 1 base from J, the junction contained 2 bases not matched to a gene. CDR3 length equals 13 residues. The CDR3: CASRRGRNTEAFF. CDR3 coding DNA: TGTGCCAGCAGGAGGGGGCGGAACACTGAAGCTTTCTTT.

The chain recombines TRBV4-3 with TRBJ2-7; no reliable D call. This CDR3 is built from 16 residues. Germline values: CDR1 LGHNA, CDR2 YSLEER. V gave up 1 base and J gave up 5 bases, with 18 bases separating them. As DNA, the CDR3 is TGCGCCAGCAGCCAAGGCGGAAACGGCTATCGTCACGAGCAGTACTTC. It codes for CASSQGGNGYRHEQYF.

The table lists this clone with a count of one. V gene TRBV29-1 combines with J gene TRBJ2-3; 11 nucleotides line up with TRBD2. The CDR3 is 16 amino acids. Germline V gene data show CDR1 as SQVTM and CDR2 as ANQGSEA. V gave up 2 bases and J gave up 11 bases; unmatched junction bases: 15. For the CDR3, the DNA is TGCAGCGTTGAACAAAGACTAGCGGGACGTCCGCCTAAGCAGTATTTT. Translation: CSVEQRLAGRPPKQYF.

The chain carries TRBV10-3 and TRBJ2-1; 7 positions match TRBD1. CDR1 is ENHRY, CDR2 SYGVKD, per germline. V was clipped by 0 bases and J by 4 bases; unmatched bases: 6. The CDR3 loop spans 16 amino acids. The CDR3 DNA follows: TGTGCCATCAGTGAGTCGAAGCAGGGGGAGTACAATGAGCAGTTCTTC. Translating gives CAISESKQGEYNEQFF.

This clone has just one count. The chain uses TRBV4-1 and TRBJ2-7, with 12 bases identical to TRBD2. The CDR3 is made up of 17 amino acids. Germline V gives CDR1 MGHRA, CDR2 YSYEKL. The V segment lost 2 bases and the J segment 2 bases; nucleotides outside the gene matches: 7. CDR3 DNA: TGCGCCAGCAGCCAACAATACAGGACTAGCGGGGCCTACGAGCAGTACTTC. Amino acids: CASSQQYRTSGAYEQYF.

This chain uses TRBV4-3 with TRBJ2-3; D is uncertain. CDR1 and CDR2 (germline): LGHNA, YSLEER. CDR3 length: 13 amino acids. V was pared by 0 bases and J by 7 bases, with 8 bases between. The CDR3 region is CASSQDLGNTQYF. For the CDR3, the DNA is TGCGCCAGCAGCCAAGATCTCGGTAATACGCAGTATTTT.

The chain joins TRBV7-3 to TRBJ2-3; a weak D match, TRBD2 (5 bases). Germline assignment: CDR1 SGHTA and CDR2 FQGTGA. This CDR3 spans 15 amino acids. Trimming shortened V by 5 bases and J by 4 bases, and 16 bases separated the two germline ends. CDR3 DNA: TGTGCCAGCAGCAAAGGAACGGGATTCGCAGATACGCAGTATTTT. This translates into CASSKGTGFADTQYF.

This CDR3 reads CASSILAGGRNEQYF. The CDR3 DNA is TGTGCCAGCAGCATTCTAGCGGGGGGGCGGAACGAGCAGTACTTC. The chain uses TRBV5-6 and TRBJ2-7; 12 bases map to TRBD2. Per the germline V gene, CDR1 is SGHDT and CDR2 is YYEEEE. V lost 4 bases and J lost 5; bases outside the gene matches: 7. The CDR3 has 15 amino acids.

This clone occurred once. The V and J genes are TRBV7-2 and TRBJ2-3, with D maybe TRBD1 (6 bases). Between the trimmed V and J ends, which lost 5 bases and 5 bases, there was a span of 20 bases. CDR1 is SGHTA, CDR2 FQGNSA, per germline. CDR3 length: 16 amino acids. The CDR3, as DNA: TGTGCCAGCAGCCAAACCGGGACACGACCACGAGATACGCAGTATTTT. This gives the protein CASSQTGTRPRDTQYF.

This clone appeared once. V and J are TRBV7-9 and TRBJ2-3, with 12 bases lining up with TRBD2. The CDR3 is made up of 16 amino acids. V lost 3 bases, J lost 2 bases, and 3 bases stayed unmatched. Germline CDR1 reads SEHNR; CDR2 reads FQNEAQ (reference sequence). CDR3: CASSLTSGGTTDTQYF. CDR3 sequence (DNA): TGTGCCAGCAGCTTGACTAGCGGGGGAACCACAGATACGCAGTATTTT.

The chain joins TRBV11-2 to TRBJ2-7, with D perhaps matching TRBD2 (5 bases). CDR1 is SGHAT and CDR2 is FQNNGV in the germline V gene. The CDR3 sequence is 12 residues long. The V and J ends lost 6 bases and 2 bases respectively, with 8 bases between them. CDR3 DNA sequence: TGTGCCAGCAGAACCGGGACCTACGAGCAGTACTTC. Residues: CASRTGTYEQYF.

The chain is built from TRBV20-1 and TRBJ2-5; TRBD2 is a possible D gene (5 bases). Deletions cut 4 bases from V and 7 bases from J, with 7 bases between. CDR1 and CDR2 from the germline V gene are DFQATT and SNEGSKA (reference sequence). This CDR3 contains 10 residues. For the CDR3, the DNA is TGCAGTGCTACCCGGGGGACCCAGTACTTC. This sequence encodes CSATRGTQYF.

The chain carries TRBV7-2 and TRBJ2-1; 10 nucleotides line up with TRBD2. The germline V gene encodes CDR1 SGHTA and CDR2 FQGNSA. Trimming at V came to 7 bases and at J to 4 bases, leaving 7 bases not matched to a gene. The CDR3 has 15 amino acids. CDR3 sequence: CASTSSGRSYNEQFF. CDR3 DNA sequence: TGTGCCAGCACCTCTAGCGGGAGATCGTACAATGAGCAGTTCTTC.

The CDR3 here is CARSLVLAGSFQETQYF. The DNA for the CDR3 is TGTGCCAGAAGCTTGGTTCTAGCGGGGTCGTTCCAAGAGACCCAGTACTTC. The chain employs TRBV5-3 and TRBJ2-5, with 9 bases fitting TRBD2. TRBV5-3 is recorded as an ORF, its role being uncertain. This CDR3 has 17 amino acids. The ends lost 0 bases at V and 1 base at J; junction bases unmatched: 7.

This rearrangement joins TRBV27 to TRBJ1-6, with D possibly being TRBD1 (5 bases). V lost 3 bases to trimming and J lost 8 bases, with 17 bases between them. The CDR3 extends over 16 amino acids. Germline CDR1 and CDR2: MNHEY and SMNVEV (reference sequence). The CDR3 DNA sequence: TGTGCCAGCAGTTTCTCTGTATACGGGGGGGATTCACCCCTCCACTTT. This encodes CASSFSVYGGDSPLHF.

The rearrangement links TRBV9 to TRBJ2-7; 7 bases fit TRBD1. Germline lookup yields CDR1 SGDLS and CDR2 YYNGEE. After removal of 2 bases from V and 0 bases from J, the junction contained 11 bases not matched to a gene. There are 17 residues in the CDR3. The CDR3 DNA sequence: TGTGCCAGCAGCGTCGCGGACAGGCACGTACCCTCCTACGAGCAGTACTTC. Translated, it gives CASSVADRHVPSYEQYF.

The chain employs TRBV6-1 and TRBJ2-3; 8 positions agree with TRBD2. The CDR3 consists of 17 residues. Trimming cost V 3 bases and J 6 bases; bases outside gene matches: 14. Germline V gives CDR1 MNHNS, CDR2 SASEGT. The CDR3 DNA is TGTGCCAGCAGTGACCCGGGACTAGACGTCCTCGGGGATACGCAGTATTTT. This codes for CASSDPGLDVLGDTQYF.

The chain recombines TRBV28 with TRBJ1-5; maybe TRBD1 (5 bases). The V gene lost 7 bases and the J gene lost 0 bases, with 10 bases spanning the gap. The CDR3 sequence is 14 residues long. Per the germline V gene, CDR1 is MDHEN and CDR2 is SYDVKM. This CDR3 reads CASNNRPSNQPQHF. The DNA of the CDR3 is TGTGCCAGCAACAACAGGCCTAGCAATCAGCCCCAGCATTTT.

CDR3 sequence reads: CASSYLGQGTQETQYF. As DNA, the CDR3 is TGTGCCAGCAGTTACTTGGGACAGGGGACCCAAGAGACCCAGTACTTC. The chain links TRBV6-5 to TRBJ2-5; 10 positions agree with TRBD1. The CDR3 is 16 residues long. The germline gives CDR1 MNHEY, CDR2 SVGAGI. J lost 1 base, V lost 1 base, and 3 bases had no gene match.